This T cell receptor (beta chain) derives from a study of blood T cells in healthy people across ages. The study, taken as a whole, reports: Fewer expanded clones and more diversity marked long-lived versus aged donors.

CDR1 is MNHEY, CDR2 SVGEGT, per germline. V was pared by 2 bases and J by 3 bases, with 9 bases of the junction left unmatched. The CDR3 covers 18 residues. This clonotype was counted between two and nine times. No antigen is known for it. Next came a second PCR, run for about 6 to 11 cycles, which used a sample-barcoded 5' primer along with a J-beta primer mix. TCRdb redid the calling of the 5' RACE reads with MiXCR, one entry per CDR3 protein. This table holds 1.5 million to 2 million distinct CDR3 sequences, roughly 30% found once. The sequencing input was blood. The source is a woman in her thirties in good health. This chain uses TRBV6-2 or TRBV6-3 with TRBJ2-3, with 12 bases lining up with TRBD2. The chain's CDR3 is CASSYPPQTSGGTDTQYF. CDR3 nucleotides: TGTGCCAGCAGTTACCCCCCCCAGACTAGCGGGGGAACAGATACGCAGTATTTT.